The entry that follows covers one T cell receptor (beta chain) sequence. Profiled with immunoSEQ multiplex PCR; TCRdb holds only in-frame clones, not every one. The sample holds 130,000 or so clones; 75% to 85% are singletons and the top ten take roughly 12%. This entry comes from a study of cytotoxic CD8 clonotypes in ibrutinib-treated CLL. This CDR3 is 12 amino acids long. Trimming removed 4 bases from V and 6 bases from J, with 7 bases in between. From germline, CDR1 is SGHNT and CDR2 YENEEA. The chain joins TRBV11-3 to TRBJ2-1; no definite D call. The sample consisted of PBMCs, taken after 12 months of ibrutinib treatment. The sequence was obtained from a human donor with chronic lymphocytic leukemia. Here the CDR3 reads CASSSDLNEQFF. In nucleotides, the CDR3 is TGTGCCAGCAGCTCTGACCTCAATGAGCAGTTCTTC.